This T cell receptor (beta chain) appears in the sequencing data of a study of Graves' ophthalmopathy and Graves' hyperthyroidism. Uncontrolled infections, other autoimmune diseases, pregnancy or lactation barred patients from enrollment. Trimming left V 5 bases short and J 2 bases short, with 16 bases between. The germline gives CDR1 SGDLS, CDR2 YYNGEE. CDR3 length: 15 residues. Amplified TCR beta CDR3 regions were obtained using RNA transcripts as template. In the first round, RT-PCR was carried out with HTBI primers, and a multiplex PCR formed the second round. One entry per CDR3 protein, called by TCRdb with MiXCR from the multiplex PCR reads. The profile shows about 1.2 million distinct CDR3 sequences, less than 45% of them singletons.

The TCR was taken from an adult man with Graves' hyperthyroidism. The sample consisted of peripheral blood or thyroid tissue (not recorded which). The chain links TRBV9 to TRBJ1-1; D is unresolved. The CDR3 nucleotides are TGTGCCAGCAGTCCGGACGGACGATTAAACACTGAAGCTTTCTTT. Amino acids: CASSPDGRLNTEAFF.